Listed below are T cell receptor beta chains from one sample, sequenced in a study of T cells in localized non-small cell lung cancer. Produced via immunoSEQ multiplex PCR; TCRdb's table is partial and in-frame only. This table has tens of thousands of clones, 80% appearing once. Material: peripheral blood, obtained before any cancer treatment. These receptors came from a female donor over 55 with stage I lung adenocarcinoma. CDR3s include the opening cysteine and the closing phenylalanine or tryptophan.

>TRBJ1-2|TRBV5-4
CASSLGTSLYGYTF
>TRBJ2-3|TRBV7-2
CASSGQTGATDTQYF
>TRBJ2-2|TRBV5-6
CASTPFGLAGGEAGELFF
>TRBJ1-6|TRBV19
CASRPSRNSPLHF
>TRBJ1-6|TRBV13
CASSVSDSGLGNSPLHF
>TRBJ1-4|TRBV30
CAWGQATNEKLFF
>TRBJ1-3|TRBV29-1
CSVANPPGQPSGNTIYF
>TRBJ2-7|TRBV4-3
CASSQEVETVYEQYF
>TRBJ1-5|TRBV19
CASSITGTFNQPQHF
>TRBJ1-1|TRBV6-1
CASSHKGNTEAFF
>TRBJ1-5|TRBV28
CASSLPDRAGNQPQHF
>TRBJ1-2|TRBV28
CATRTNYGYTF
>TRBJ1-1|TRBV28
CASSLSRGTPPGAFF
>TRBJ2-2|TRBV6-5
CASSLRGGTGELFF